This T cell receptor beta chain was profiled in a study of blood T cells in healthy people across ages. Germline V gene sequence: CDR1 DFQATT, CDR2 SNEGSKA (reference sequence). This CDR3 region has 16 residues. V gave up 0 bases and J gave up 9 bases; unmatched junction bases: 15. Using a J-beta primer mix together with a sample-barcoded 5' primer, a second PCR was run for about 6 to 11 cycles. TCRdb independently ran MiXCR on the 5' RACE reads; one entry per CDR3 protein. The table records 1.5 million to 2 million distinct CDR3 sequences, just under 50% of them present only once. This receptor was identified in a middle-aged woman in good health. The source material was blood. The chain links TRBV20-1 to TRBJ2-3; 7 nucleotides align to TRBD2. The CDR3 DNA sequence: TGCAGTGCTAGAGATAGCGCTAGCGGCCCCTCTAGCACGCAGTATTTT. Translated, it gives CSARDSASGPSSTQYF.